This T cell receptor (beta chain) was recovered during a study of T cell repertoires in cytomegalovirus infection. Study in general: Well-studied HLA-B-restricted CMV epitopes were used in the study alongside recently identified HLA-C-restricted ones. The public TCR beta signatures pointed to both CMV infection and matching HLA type. The study's findings and limits: HLA-C-restricted CMV-specific TCR beta clonotypes were dominant in the ex vivo response. Carriers of CMV plus the relevant HLA were identified by cumulative public TCR beta family frequency.

The CDR3 has 12 residues. Germline V gives CDR1 SEHNR, CDR2 FQNEAQ (reference sequence). The V end was cut by 2 bases, the J end by 7 bases, with 6 bases between. TCRdb re-called the reads through MiXCR, storing one row per CDR3 protein. The profile shows fewer than 900,000 distinct CDR3 sequences, almost 30% of them singletons. As for this clonotype: No antigen is known for it.

The clonotype comes from a human donor in good health (CMV status not recorded). Some clones in this sample may be carry-over from other donors' samples. V is TRBV7-9 and J is TRBJ1-5, with D hard to call. This specimen was cultured CD8+ T cells from PBMCs, taken from culture after CMV antigen stimulation. CDR3 coding DNA: TGTGCCAGCAGCTTAAGTGTACAGCCCCAGCATTTT. Translated, it gives CASSLSVQPQHF.